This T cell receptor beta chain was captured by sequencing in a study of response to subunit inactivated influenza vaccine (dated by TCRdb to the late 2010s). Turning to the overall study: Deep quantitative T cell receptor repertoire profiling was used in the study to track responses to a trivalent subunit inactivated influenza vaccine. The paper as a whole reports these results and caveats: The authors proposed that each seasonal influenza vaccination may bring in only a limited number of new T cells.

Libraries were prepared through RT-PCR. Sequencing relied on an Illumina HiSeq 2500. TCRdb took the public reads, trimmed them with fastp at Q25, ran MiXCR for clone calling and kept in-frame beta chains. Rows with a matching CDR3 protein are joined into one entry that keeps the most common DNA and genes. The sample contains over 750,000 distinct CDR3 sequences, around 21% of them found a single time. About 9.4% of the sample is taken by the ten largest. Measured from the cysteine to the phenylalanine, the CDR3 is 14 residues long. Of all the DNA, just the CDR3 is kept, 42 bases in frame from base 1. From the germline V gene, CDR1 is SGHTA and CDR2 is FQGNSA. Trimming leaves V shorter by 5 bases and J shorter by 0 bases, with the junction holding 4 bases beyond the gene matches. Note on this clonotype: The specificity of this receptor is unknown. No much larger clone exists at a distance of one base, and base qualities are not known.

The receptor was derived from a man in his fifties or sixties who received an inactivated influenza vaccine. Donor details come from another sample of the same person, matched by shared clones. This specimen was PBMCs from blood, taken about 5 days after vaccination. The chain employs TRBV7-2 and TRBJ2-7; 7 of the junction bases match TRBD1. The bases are TGTGCCAGCAGCCTGGACAGGTACTCCTACGAGCAGTACTTC. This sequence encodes CASSLDRYSYEQYF.